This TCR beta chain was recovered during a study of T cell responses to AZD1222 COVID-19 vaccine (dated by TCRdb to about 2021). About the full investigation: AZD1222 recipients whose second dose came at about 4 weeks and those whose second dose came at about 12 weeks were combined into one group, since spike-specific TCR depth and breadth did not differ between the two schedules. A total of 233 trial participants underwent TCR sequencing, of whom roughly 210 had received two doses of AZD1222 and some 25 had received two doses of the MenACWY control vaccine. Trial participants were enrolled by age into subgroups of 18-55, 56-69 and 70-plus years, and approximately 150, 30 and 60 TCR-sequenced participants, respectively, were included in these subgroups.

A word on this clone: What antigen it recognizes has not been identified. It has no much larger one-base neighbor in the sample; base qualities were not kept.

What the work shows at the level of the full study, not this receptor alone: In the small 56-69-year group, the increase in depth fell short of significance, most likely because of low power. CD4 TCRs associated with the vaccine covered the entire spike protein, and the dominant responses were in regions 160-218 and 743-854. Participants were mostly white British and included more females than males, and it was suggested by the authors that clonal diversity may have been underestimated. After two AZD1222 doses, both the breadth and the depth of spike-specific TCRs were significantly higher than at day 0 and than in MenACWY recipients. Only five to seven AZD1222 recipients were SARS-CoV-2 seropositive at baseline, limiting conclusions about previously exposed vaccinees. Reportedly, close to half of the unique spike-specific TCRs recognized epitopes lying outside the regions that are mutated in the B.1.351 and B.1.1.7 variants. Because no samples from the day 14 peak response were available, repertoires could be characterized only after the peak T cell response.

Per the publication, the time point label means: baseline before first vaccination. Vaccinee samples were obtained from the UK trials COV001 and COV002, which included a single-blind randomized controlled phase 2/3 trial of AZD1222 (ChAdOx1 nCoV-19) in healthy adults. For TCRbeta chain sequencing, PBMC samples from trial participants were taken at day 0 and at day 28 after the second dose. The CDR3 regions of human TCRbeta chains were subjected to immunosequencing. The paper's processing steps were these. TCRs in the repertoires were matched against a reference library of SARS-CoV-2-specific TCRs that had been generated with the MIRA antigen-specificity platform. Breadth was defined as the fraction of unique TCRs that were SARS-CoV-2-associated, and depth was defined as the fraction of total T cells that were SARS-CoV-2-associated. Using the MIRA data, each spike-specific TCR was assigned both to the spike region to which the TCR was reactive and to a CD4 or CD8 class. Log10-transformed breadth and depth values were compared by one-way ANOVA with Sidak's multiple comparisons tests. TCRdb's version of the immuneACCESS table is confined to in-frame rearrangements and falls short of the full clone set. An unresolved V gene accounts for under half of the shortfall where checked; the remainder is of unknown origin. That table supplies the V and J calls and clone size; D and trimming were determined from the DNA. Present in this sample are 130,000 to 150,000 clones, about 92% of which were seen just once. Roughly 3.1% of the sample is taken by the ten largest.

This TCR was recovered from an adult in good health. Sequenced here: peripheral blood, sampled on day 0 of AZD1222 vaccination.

The DNA sequence follows: TGTGCCAGCAGCCTCGCGCTCGGGGTGGATAATGAAAAACTGTTTTTT. Translated, this gives CASSLALGVDNEKLFF. The chain joins TRBV4-2 to TRBJ1-4; too little of a D gene remains to name it. The junction carries 16 bases between V and J, which are trimmed by 4 bases and 4 bases respectively. The CDR3 runs 16 residues from the cysteine to the phenylalanine. Solely the CDR3 DNA is kept, with 48 bases framed from the first base. CDR1 LGHNA and CDR2 YNFKEQ are derived from the germline V gene.